Listed below are T cell receptor beta chains from one sample, sequenced in a study of circulating and synovial CD4+ cells in juvenile arthritis. Assay used: immunoSEQ multiplex PCR; TCRdb lists only in-frame clones, some missing. The data show tens of thousands of clones, 90% to 95% seen once. The sequenced sample was CD4+ T cells from blood. Receptors originate from a human donor with juvenile idiopathic arthritis. CDR3s include the opening cysteine and the closing phenylalanine or tryptophan. The D gene is left open where the match is weak. Size is stated for part of the rows, as once, few or many counts, or as a class when the clone is expanded.

V	J	size	D	CDR3	DNA
TRBV7-7	TRBJ2-2	-	TRBD2	CASSVAGDTGELFF	TGTGCCAGCAGCGTAGCGGGAGATACCGGGGAGCTGTTTTTT
TRBV18	TRBJ1-1	-	-	CASSPGLLNTEAFF	TGTGCCAGCTCACCCGGACTGCTGAACACTGAAGCTTTCTTT
TRBV28	TRBJ1-4	-	TRBD1	CASALPGQGNEKLFF	TGTGCCAGCGCCCTACCCGGACAGGGAAATGAAAAACTGTTTTTT
TRBV19	TRBJ2-7	-	TRBD1	CASSWDRGSYEQYF	TGTGCCAGTAGTTGGGACAGGGGGTCCTACGAGCAGTACTTC
TRBV9	TRBJ1-4	-	TRBD1	CASSAGDRGPEKLFF	TGTGCCAGCAGCGCCGGGGACAGGGGGCCCGAAAAACTGTTTTTT
TRBV11-1	TRBJ2-1	-	TRBD2	CASSSASGKQFF	TGTGCCAGCAGTTCTGCGAGCGGGAAGCAGTTCTTC
TRBV19	TRBJ2-7	once	-	CASSPRGETYEQYF	TGTGCCAGTAGTCCCCGGGGAGAGACCTACGAGCAGTACTTC
TRBV7-2	TRBJ2-3	-	TRBD2	CASSLRREGGDTQYF	TGTGCCAGCAGCTTAAGGCGGGAGGGGGGGGATACGCAGTATTTT
TRBV4-1	TRBJ2-7	-	-	CASSARGSYEQYF	TGCGCCAGCAGCGCCCGGGGTAGTTACGAGCAGTACTTC
TRBV7-3	TRBJ2-2	-	TRBD2	CASSPQKAGGPGELFF	TGTGCCAGCAGCCCCCAAAAAGCGGGAGGGCCCGGGGAGCTGTTTTTT
TRBV19	TRBJ2-1	-	TRBD2	CASSAAGWFYNEQFF	TGTGCCAGTAGTGCAGCGGGATGGTTCTACAATGAGCAGTTCTTC
TRBV9	TRBJ2-3	once	-	CASSVARLEASDTQYF	TGTGCCAGCAGCGTAGCTAGACTAGAAGCGTCAGATACGCAGTATTTT
TRBV6-5	TRBJ2-7	-	-	CASSRTSYEQYF	TGTGCCAGCAGTAGGACATCCTACGAGCAGTACTTC
TRBV5-8	TRBJ2-5	-	TRBD1	CASSFPGTGEETQYF	TGTGCCAGCAGCTTCCCCGGGACAGGCGAAGAGACCCAGTACTTC
TRBV6-4	TRBJ2-1	-	TRBD2	CASSGLAGVNEQFF	TGTGCCAGCAGCGGACTAGCGGGAGTCAATGAGCAGTTCTTC
TRBV7-2	TRBJ1-3	-	-	CASSLSRRGGNTIYF	TGTGCCAGCAGCTTATCCAGGAGGGGTGGAAACACCATATATTTT
TRBV19	TRBJ1-5	once	-	CASGPPRNQPQHF	TGTGCCAGTGGGCCGCCAAGAAATCAGCCCCAGCATTTT
TRBV6-1	TRBJ2-2	-	-	CASSVTANTGELFF	TGTGCCAGCAGTGTAACGGCGAACACCGGGGAGCTGTTTTTT
TRBV25-1	TRBJ1-5	once	-	CASSEYRYNQPQHF	TGTGCCAGCAGTGAATATCGGTACAATCAGCCCCAGCATTTT
TRBV29-1	TRBJ2-5	-	TRBD2	CSAGGGLQETQYF	TGCAGCGCCGGCGGGGGGCTACAAGAGACCCAGTACTTC
TRBV18	TRBJ1-2	-	-	CASSPEPGLHYGYTF	TGTGCCAGCTCACCCGAACCAGGCCTTCACTATGGCTACACCTTC
TRBV7-2	TRBJ1-2	-	-	CASSFQGEGGYTF	TGTGCCAGCAGTTTCCAAGGGGAGGGTGGCTACACCTTC
TRBV5-1	TRBJ2-2	-	-	CASTGGLGGELFF	TGCGCCAGCACCGGGGGACTCGGCGGGGAGCTGTTTTTT
TRBV18	TRBJ2-2	-	TRBD2	CASSGLADITGELFF	TGTGCCAGCTCAGGACTAGCGGACATCACCGGGGAGCTGTTTTTT
TRBV11-2	TRBJ1-2	-	-	CASSGWPGGGYTF	TGTGCCAGCAGCGGGTGGCCGGGTGGTGGCTACACCTTC
TRBV7-3	TRBJ2-3	-	-	CASSLTGARVDTQYF	TGTGCCAGCAGCTTAACTGGAGCGAGGGTGGATACGCAGTATTTT
TRBV6-5	TRBJ2-7	-	-	CASSYSGGPGYF	TGTGCCAGCAGTTACTCCGGGGGGCCCGGGTACTTC
TRBV5-1	TRBJ2-7	-	TRBD2	CASSSPLAGGYEQYF	TGCGCCAGCAGTTCACCACTAGCGGGAGGTTACGAGCAGTACTTC
TRBV6-5	TRBJ2-2	-	-	CASSWNGVNTGELFF	TGTGCCAGCAGTTGGAACGGGGTTAACACCGGGGAGCTGTTTTTT
TRBV18	TRBJ1-1	-	-	CASSPSGNTEAFF	TGTGCCAGCTCACCCAGCGGGAACACTGAAGCTTTCTTT
TRBV4-1	TRBJ2-7	few	-	CASSQPDRTYEQYF	TGCGCCAGCAGCCAACCCGACAGGACCTACGAGCAGTACTTC
TRBV2	TRBJ2-2	-	TRBD2	CASRVGPSGTGELFF	TGTGCCAGCAGGGTCGGTCCTAGCGGCACCGGGGAGCTGTTTTTT
TRBV9	TRBJ2-7	-	TRBD1	CASSTGQGLTTYEQYF	TGTGCCAGCAGTACCGGACAGGGACTCACCACATACGAGCAGTACTTC
TRBV5-1	TRBJ2-5	-	TRBD2	CASSSQGLAGGAKTQYF	TGCGCCAGCAGCTCACAGGGACTAGCGGGAGGGGCGAAGACCCAGTACTTC
TRBV5-1	TRBJ1-1	-	TRBD1	CASSRGTGGTEAFF	TGCGCCAGCAGCAGGGGGACAGGGGGCACTGAAGCTTTCTTT
TRBV5-5	TRBJ1-3	-	TRBD1	CASSHGTDRTTIYF	TGTGCCAGCAGCCATGGGACAGATCGGACCACCATATATTTT
TRBV7-2	TRBJ1-5	-	-	CASSFPGQPQHF	TGTGCCAGCAGCTTTCCGGGTCAGCCCCAGCATTTT
TRBV28	TRBJ1-4	-	-	CASSLRGSLKEKLFF	TGTGCCAGCAGTTTACGCGGGTCTTTGAAGGAAAAACTGTTTTTT
TRBV29-1	TRBJ1-2	-	TRBD1	CSVERDRGRGYTF	TGCAGCGTTGAAAGGGACAGGGGGCGCGGCTACACCTTC
TRBV15	TRBJ2-3	-	-	CATSREPRADTQYF	TGTGCCACCAGCAGAGAGCCCCGAGCAGATACGCAGTATTTT
TRBV19	TRBJ2-6	-	-	CASGLRDSGANVLTF	TGTGCCAGTGGATTACGGGACTCTGGGGCCAACGTCCTGACTTTC
TRBV5-6	TRBJ2-7	-	-	CASSMRTAGFNEQYF	TGTGCCAGCAGCATGCGGACAGCCGGATTCAACGAGCAGTACTTC
TRBV7-8	TRBJ1-2	-	-	CASSGRNYGYTF	TGTGCCAGCAGCGGCAGAAACTATGGCTACACCTTC
TRBV5-8	TRBJ1-1	-	TRBD1	CASSLAGTGWTEAFF	TGTGCCAGCAGCTTGGCAGGGACAGGGTGGACTGAAGCTTTCTTT
TRBV6-5	TRBJ2-1	-	-	CASSYRAGLPNEQFF	TGTGCCAGCAGTTATAGAGCGGGCCTGCCAAATGAGCAGTTCTTC
TRBV29-1	TRBJ1-2	-	-	CSVHEGQVYGYTF	TGCAGCGTTCACGAGGGACAAGTTTATGGCTACACCTTC
TRBV7-3	TRBJ2-3	-	-	CASSLGRTGDTQYF	TGTGCCAGCAGCCTCGGGAGAACTGGAGATACGCAGTATTTT
TRBV4-1	TRBJ1-1	once	-	CASSQSNFIGASNTEAFF	TGCGCCAGCAGCCAGTCTAACTTCATTGGGGCCTCCAACACTGAAGCTTTCTTT